Presented here are 17 T cell receptor beta chains from one specimen sequenced in a study of shared clonotypes between healthy human individuals. Sequencing used immunoSEQ multiplex PCR; TCRdb keeps in-frame clones, though not all of them. The data hold some 200,000 clones, with about 68% observed a single time. The sequencing sample was made of memory CD4+ T cells sorted from blood. As for subset: CD45RA-negative fraction. Every receptor here comes from a young man in good health.

The rearrangement joins TRBV6-1 to TRBJ2-3; no clear D gene. The V end was cut by 5 bases, the J end by 3 bases, with 6 bases between. Germline assignment: CDR1 MNHNS and CDR2 SASEGT. The CDR3 has 12 amino acids. The CDR3 DNA reads as TGTGCCAGCAGTAAGAGGACAGATACGCAGTATTTT. As protein: CASSKRTDTQYF.

The rearrangement uses TRBV7-3 and TRBJ2-7; 7 bases fit TRBD2. V shed 8 bases, J shed 6 bases, and the junction held 10 bases outside the gene matches. The V gene's germline CDR1 is SGHTA and CDR2 FQGTGA. The CDR3 covers 13 residues. This CDR3 is CASAKREGGEQYF. CDR3 in DNA: TGTGCCAGCGCTAAGCGGGAAGGCGGCGAGCAGTACTTC.

The CDR3: CASSQVSGRHFF. CDR3 DNA sequence: TGTGCCAGCAGCCAAGTATCCGGCCGGCACTTCTTC. This chain uses TRBV14 with TRBJ2-1; D ambiguous. Germline loops: CDR1 SGHDN, CDR2 FVKESK. Trimming removed 1 base at V and 16 bases at J, with 14 bases between. CDR3 length: 12 residues. Supplemented by reference TRBV14 and TRBJ2-1, the full variable domain reads EAGVTQFPSHSVIEKGQTVTLRCDPISGHDNLYWYRRVMGKEIKFLLHFVKESKQDESGMPNNRFLAERTGGTYSTLKVQPAELEDSGVYFCASSQVSGRHFFGPGTRLTVL.

The rearrangement joins TRBV6-5 to TRBJ2-1, with 11 bases fitting TRBD2. This CDR3 spans 16 amino acids. The germline CDR1 and CDR2 sequences are MNHEY and SVGAGI. With 2 bases clipped from V and 5 bases from J, the junction kept 5 bases outside the gene matches. The DNA of the CDR3 is TGTGCCAGCAGTTACCGTACTAGCGGGAGTAACAATGAGCAGTTCTTC. It specifies CASSYRTSGSNNEQFF.

V and J are TRBV14 and TRBJ2-1, with D possibly TRBD2 on 5 matching bases. The V gene lost 1 base and the J gene lost 7 bases, with 20 bases spanning the gap. Germline-derived CDR1 and CDR2 are SGHDN and FVKESK. The CDR3 is 17 amino acids. The CDR3 protein is CASSQAWRGPGMNEQFF. CDR3 sequence (DNA): TGTGCCAGCAGCCAAGCTTGGAGAGGGCCGGGGATGAATGAGCAGTTCTTC.

The chain recombines TRBV27 with TRBJ2-5; 11 bases match TRBD2. The CDR3 loop spans 18 amino acids. Unmatched junction bases numbered 12, after V lost 3 bases and J lost 3 bases. Per germline, CDR1 MNHEY and CDR2 SMNVEV (reference sequence). CDR3 residues: CASSFRLAGGWAKETQYF. The CDR3, as DNA: TGTGCCAGCAGTTTTAGGCTAGCGGGAGGTTGGGCGAAAGAGACCCAGTACTTC.

This clone was seen at least ten times. The CDR3 is CASSSRDTSYGYTF. In DNA, the CDR3 is TGTGCCAGCAGCTCCCGGGACACCAGCTATGGCTACACCTTC. V is TRBV7-8 and J is TRBJ1-2, with TRBD1 as a possible D gene (6 bases). V was pared by 4 bases and J by 4 bases, with 13 bases between. CDR3 size: 14 residues. CDR1 is SGHVS, CDR2 FQNEAQ, per germline. The whole variable domain, filled in from reference TRBV7-8 and TRBJ1-2, reads GAGVSQSPRYKVAKRGQDVALRCDPISGHVSLFWYQQALGQGPEFLTYFQNEAQLDKSGLPSDRFFAERPEGSVSTLKIQRTQQEDSAVYLCASSSRDTSYGYTFGSGTRLTVV.

The chain joins TRBV5-1 to TRBJ1-2, with a tentative D call TRBD1 (6 bases). CDR1 and CDR2 from the germline V gene are SGHRS and YFSETQ. V was pared by 0 bases and J by 7 bases, with 7 bases between. This CDR3 comprises 12 residues. The chain's CDR3 is CASSLEGGGYTF. CDR3 DNA: TGCGCCAGCAGCTTGGAGGGGGGTGGCTACACCTTC. Using reference TRBV5-1 and TRBJ1-2 for the parts outside the CDR3, the full variable domain is KAGVTQTPRYLIKTRGQQVTLSCSPISGHRSVSWYQQTPGQGLQFLFEYFSETQRNKGNFPGRFSGRQFSNSRSEMNVSTLELGDSALYLCASSLEGGGYTFGSGTRLTVV.

This clone was recorded once. The chain is built from TRBV28 and TRBJ2-7, with 8 nucleotides matching TRBD1. Germline V gene lookup returns CDR1 MDHEN and CDR2 SYDVKM. The CDR3 sequence is 16 residues long. V lost 7 bases to trimming and J lost 1 base; unmatched junction nucleotides: 12. CDR3 DNA: TGTGCCAGCACCCCAGGGGCAGGGGGCTTTTCCTACGAGCAGTACTTC. Its protein is CASTPGAGGFSYEQYF.

The chain links TRBV29-1 to TRBJ2-3, with TRBD1 as a possible D gene (6 bases). The germline gives CDR1 SQVTM, CDR2 ANQGSEA. The CDR3 spans 13 residues. The germline V and J ends were trimmed by 7 bases and 0 bases, with 11 bases remaining between them. This CDR3 is CSARTESTDTQYF. DNA of the CDR3: TGCAGCGCACGGACAGAGAGCACAGATACGCAGTATTTT.

This clone occurred a few times. The CDR3 nucleotides are TGTGCCAGCAGCTTAGTAGGGGCGGGAGAAGCTTTCTTT. Its translation: CASSLVGAGEAFF. The gene calls are TRBV11-2 and TRBJ1-1; a weak D match, TRBD1 (5 bases). Germline lookup yields CDR1 SGHAT and CDR2 FQNNGV. Trimming stripped 1 base from V and 8 bases from J, with 11 bases between. CDR3 size: 13 residues.

This chain's CDR3 is CASSRRPTGSGETQYF. CDR3 nucleotide sequence: TGCGCCAGCAGCCGGAGACCGACAGGGTCTGGCGAGACCCAGTACTTC. The gene calls are TRBV5-1 and TRBJ2-5, with 7 positions matching TRBD1. V gave up 4 bases and J gave up 5 bases; unmatched junction bases: 14. Germline-derived CDR1 and CDR2 are SGHRS and YFSETQ. The CDR3 totals 16 residues. Looking up the rest from reference TRBV5-1 and TRBJ2-5 gives the full variable domain: KAGVTQTPRYLIKTRGQQVTLSCSPISGHRSVSWYQQTPGQGLQFLFEYFSETQRNKGNFPGRFSGRQFSNSRSEMNVSTLELGDSALYLCASSRRPTGSGETQYFGPGTRLLVL.

This chain links TRBV6-1 with TRBJ1-1, with D possibly being TRBD1 (5 bases). V shed 8 bases and J shed 4 bases, with 11 bases lying between them. The CDR3 loop spans 12 amino acids. Germline CDR1 is MNHNS and CDR2 is SASEGT. Here the CDR3 DNA reads TGTGCCAGCCTAACCGGGGCCACTGAAGCTTTCTTT. As protein: CASLTGATEAFF.

This rearrangement joins TRBV27 to TRBJ1-2; D uncertain. The CDR3 totals 15 residues. In germline, CDR1 is MNHEY, CDR2 SMNVEV (reference sequence). Trimming left V 3 bases short and J 3 bases short, with 14 bases between. The CDR3 DNA follows: TGTGCCAGCAGTTTTTGGAGCGACCGAGACTATGGCTACACCTTC. This translates into CASSFWSDRDYGYTF.

This clone was detected a few times. The J gene is TRBJ2-3, the V gene TRBV5-1; no definite D call. Trimming cost V 0 bases and J 2 bases, with 7 bases left between them. The CDR3 is 14 residues long. CDR1 is SGHRS and CDR2 is YFSETQ in the germline V gene. This CDR3 reads CASSLGQLTDTQYF. The DNA of the CDR3 is TGCGCCAGCAGCTTGGGACAACTCACAGATACGCAGTATTTT. Based on the CDR3 plus reference TRBV5-1 and TRBJ2-3, the full variable domain is KAGVTQTPRYLIKTRGQQVTLSCSPISGHRSVSWYQQTPGQGLQFLFEYFSETQRNKGNFPGRFSGRQFSNSRSEMNVSTLELGDSALYLCASSLGQLTDTQYFGPGTRLTVL.

V gene TRBV5-6 combines with J gene TRBJ2-3; unclear D gene. Germline CDR1 reads SGHDT; CDR2 reads YYEEEE. Trimming took off 4 bases at V and 2 bases at J, with 11 bases between the two ends. The CDR3 loop spans 14 amino acids. CDR3 amino acids: CASSLGITTDTQYF. Here the CDR3 DNA reads TGTGCCAGCAGCCTAGGGATTACCACAGATACGCAGTATTTT.

With respect to this clone: Other DNA variants within this sample encode the same CDR3. The chain is built from TRBV11-2 and TRBJ2-5, with D unresolved. Germline V CDR1 and CDR2: SGHAT, FQNNGV. Trimming cost V 1 base and J 1 base, with 4 bases left between them. The CDR3 spans 13 residues. The CDR3 here is CASSLGSQETQYF. CDR3 bases: TGTGCCAGCAGCTTAGGCTCCCAAGAGACCCAGTACTTC.